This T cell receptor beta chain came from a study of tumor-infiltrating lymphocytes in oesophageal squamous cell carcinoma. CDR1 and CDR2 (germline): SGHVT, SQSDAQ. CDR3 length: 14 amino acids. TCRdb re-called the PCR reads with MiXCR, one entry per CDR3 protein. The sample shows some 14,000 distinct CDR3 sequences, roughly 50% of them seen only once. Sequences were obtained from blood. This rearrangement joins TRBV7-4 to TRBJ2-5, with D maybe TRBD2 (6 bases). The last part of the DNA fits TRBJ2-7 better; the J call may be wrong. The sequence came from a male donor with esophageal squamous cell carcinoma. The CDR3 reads CASSGTVGGNEQYF. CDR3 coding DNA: TGTGCCAGCAGCGGGACTGTTGGCGGAAACGAGCAGTACTTC.